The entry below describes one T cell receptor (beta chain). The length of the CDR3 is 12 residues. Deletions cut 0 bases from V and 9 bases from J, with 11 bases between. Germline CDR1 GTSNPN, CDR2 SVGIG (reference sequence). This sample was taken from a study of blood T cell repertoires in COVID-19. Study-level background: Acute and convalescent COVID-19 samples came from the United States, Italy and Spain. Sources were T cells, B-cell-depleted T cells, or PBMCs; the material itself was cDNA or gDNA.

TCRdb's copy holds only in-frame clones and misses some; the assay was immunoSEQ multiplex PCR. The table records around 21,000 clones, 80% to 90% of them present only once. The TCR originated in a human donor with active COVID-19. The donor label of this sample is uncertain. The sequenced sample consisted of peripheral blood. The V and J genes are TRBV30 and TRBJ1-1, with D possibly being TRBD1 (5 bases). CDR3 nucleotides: TGTGCCTGGAGTGTACTTCAGGGAAAAGCTTTCTTT. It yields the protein CAWSVLQGKAFF.